This is a list of T cell receptor beta chains from one sample in a study of patients and donors after allogeneic stem cell transplantation. TCRdb itself ran the RT-PCR reads through MiXCR, one entry per CDR3 protein. The sample yields 920,000 or so distinct CDR3 sequences, approximately 18% seen once. The sequencing input was blood, either unsorted or a sorted T cell fraction (not recorded which). The receptor source for this set is a human donor who was either an allogeneic HSCT recipient or a stem cell or donor lymphocyte infusion donor (not recorded which). It is not recorded whose cells these are; they may come from a transplant donor. Both conserved end residues are part of each CDR3. Each record gives: D gene, clone size, J gene, V gene, CDR3 protein, CDR3 DNA. The D gene is left open where the match is weak. Not all rows give a size; the values are once, few, many and, for expanded clones, a class.

d_call: TRBD1
clone_size: few
j_call: TRBJ1-1
v_call: TRBV4-2
cdr3_aa: CASSQDEGAKAFF
cdr3_nt: TGTGCCAGCAGCCAAGATGAGGGGGCAAAAGCTTTCTTT

d_call: .
clone_size: many
j_call: TRBJ2-3
v_call: TRBV6-5
cdr3_aa: CGVGESTDTQYF
cdr3_nt: TGTGGTGTGGGGGAGAGCACAGATACGCAGTATTTT

d_call: .
clone_size: .
j_call: TRBJ1-2
v_call: TRBV4-3
cdr3_aa: CASSQDGACEGYTF
cdr3_nt: TGCGCCAGCAGCCAAGATGGGGCCTGCGAGGGCTACACCTTC

d_call: .
clone_size: .
j_call: TRBJ1-5
v_call: TRBV20-1
cdr3_aa: CSARPPPGSNQPQHF
cdr3_nt: TGCAGTGCTAGGCCCCCCCCGGGGTCGAATCAGCCCCAGCATTTT

d_call: .
clone_size: few
j_call: TRBJ2-7
v_call: TRBV7-2
cdr3_aa: CASSFASRYEQYF
cdr3_nt: TGTGCCAGCAGCTTCGCCAGTCGATACGAGCAGTACTTC

d_call: .
clone_size: .
j_call: TRBJ2-3
v_call: TRBV7-9
cdr3_aa: CASESGVTDTQYF
cdr3_nt: TGTGCCAGCGAGTCGGGAGTGACAGATACGCAGTATTTT

d_call: .
clone_size: few
j_call: TRBJ1-5
v_call: TRBV4-3
cdr3_aa: CASSQSRGQAQHF
cdr3_nt: TGCGCCAGCAGCCAATCACGGGGCCAGGCCCAGCATTTT

d_call: .
clone_size: .
j_call: TRBJ2-7
v_call: TRBV29-1
cdr3_aa: CSVGAGTPYEQYF
cdr3_nt: TGCAGCGTTGGGGCAGGGACCCCCTACGAGCAGTACTTC

d_call: .
clone_size: few
j_call: TRBJ1-6
v_call: TRBV7-2
cdr3_aa: CASSLISQYTLHF
cdr3_nt: TGTGCCAGCAGCTTAATCTCCCAGTACACCCTCCACTTT

d_call: .
clone_size: many
j_call: TRBJ2-5
v_call: TRBV5-6
cdr3_aa: CASSPRTFQETQYF
cdr3_nt: TGTGCCAGCAGCCCACGGACATTCCAAGAGACCCAGTACTTC

d_call: .
clone_size: .
j_call: TRBJ2-2
v_call: TRBV27
cdr3_aa: CASSRLVTGELFF
cdr3_nt: TGTGCCAGCAGCAGACTAGTCACCGGGGAGCTGTTTTTT

d_call: .
clone_size: .
j_call: TRBJ2-6
v_call: TRBV18
cdr3_aa: CASSPQKSGANVLTF
cdr3_nt: TGTGCCAGCTCACCACAGAAGTCTGGGGCCAACGTCCTGACTTTC

d_call: TRBD2
clone_size: .
j_call: TRBJ2-1
v_call: TRBV19
cdr3_aa: CASSIGLAGVGKRNEQFF
cdr3_nt: TGTGCCAGTAGTATTGGACTAGCGGGAGTTGGGAAAAGGAATGAGCAGTTCTTC

d_call: .
clone_size: few
j_call: TRBJ1-2
v_call: TRBV4-1
cdr3_aa: CASTSLWGNYGYTF
cdr3_nt: TGCGCCAGCACCTCCCTATGGGGAAACTATGGCTACACCTTC

d_call: .
clone_size: few
j_call: TRBJ2-4
v_call: TRBV7-9
cdr3_aa: CASSLSGSRVIQYF
cdr3_nt: TGTGCCAGCAGCTTATCCGGGTCTCGGGTCATTCAGTACTTC

d_call: .
clone_size: .
j_call: TRBJ1-2
v_call: TRBV7-9
cdr3_aa: CASSFSAGYTF
cdr3_nt: TGTGCCAGCAGCTTTAGTGCTGGCTACACCTTC

d_call: TRBD2
clone_size: .
j_call: TRBJ2-7
v_call: TRBV11-1
cdr3_aa: CASSSGLAGGDMSYEQYF
cdr3_nt: TGTGCCAGCAGCTCGGGACTAGCGGGAGGTGATATGTCCTACGAGCAGTACTTC

d_call: TRBD1
clone_size: .
j_call: TRBJ2-2
v_call: TRBV30
cdr3_aa: CARRPGTGAGELFF
cdr3_nt: TGTGCCCGACGTCCCGGGACAGGCGCCGGGGAGCTGTTTTTT

d_call: .
clone_size: few
j_call: TRBJ1-4
v_call: TRBV7-2
cdr3_aa: CASSTPPGHRREKLFF
cdr3_nt: TGTGCCAGCAGCACTCCCCCGGGACACCGAAGGGAAAAACTGTTTTTT

d_call: .
clone_size: few
j_call: TRBJ2-2
v_call: TRBV7-8
cdr3_aa: CASTRRDTGELFF
cdr3_nt: TGTGCCAGCACCCGGCGGGACACCGGGGAGCTGTTTTTT

d_call: TRBD1
clone_size: .
j_call: TRBJ2-1
v_call: TRBV24-1
cdr3_aa: CATKGTEYNEQFF
cdr3_nt: TGTGCCACCAAGGGGACAGAATACAATGAGCAGTTCTTC

d_call: TRBD2
clone_size: many
j_call: TRBJ2-5
v_call: TRBV20-1
cdr3_aa: CSARDPWVAGPKETQYF
cdr3_nt: TGCAGTGCTAGAGACCCCTGGGTAGCGGGGCCCAAGGAAACCCAGTACTTC

d_call: .
clone_size: few
j_call: TRBJ2-5
v_call: TRBV29-1
cdr3_aa: CSVEVGAGIETQYF
cdr3_nt: TGCAGCGTTGAAGTAGGTGCGGGGATAGAGACCCAGTACTTC

d_call: TRBD1
clone_size: few
j_call: TRBJ2-2
v_call: TRBV2
cdr3_aa: CASTNTGGGTGELFF
cdr3_nt: TGTGCCAGCACTAATACAGGGGGAGGCACCGGGGAGCTGTTTTTT

d_call: .
clone_size: few
j_call: TRBJ2-2
v_call: TRBV19
cdr3_aa: CASSTDRITGELFF
cdr3_nt: TGTGCCAGTAGTACAGACAGGATCACCGGGGAGCTGTTTTTT

d_call: .
clone_size: few
j_call: TRBJ1-3
v_call: TRBV10-3
cdr3_aa: CAISSNNGNTIYF
cdr3_nt: TGTGCCATCAGTAGCAACAACGGAAACACCATATATTTT

d_call: .
clone_size: .
j_call: TRBJ1-3
v_call: TRBV12-3/TRBV12-4
cdr3_aa: CASSRQLSSGNTIYF
cdr3_nt: TGTGCCAGCAGTAGGCAGCTCAGCTCTGGAAACACCATATATTTT

d_call: .
clone_size: .
j_call: TRBJ2-2
v_call: TRBV2
cdr3_aa: CASSGNRVPGELFF
cdr3_nt: TGTGCCAGCAGTGGGAACAGGGTCCCCGGGGAGCTGTTTTTT

d_call: .
clone_size: few
j_call: TRBJ1-3
v_call: TRBV12-3/TRBV12-4
cdr3_aa: CASSGRPPLNLEF
cdr3_nt: TGTGCCAGCTCGGGAAGGCCGCCACTCAATCTGGAATTT

d_call: .
clone_size: .
j_call: TRBJ2-7
v_call: TRBV9
cdr3_aa: CASSVEHWSYEQYF
cdr3_nt: TGTGCCAGCAGCGTAGAGCACTGGTCCTACGAGCAGTACTTC

d_call: TRBD1
clone_size: .
j_call: TRBJ2-1
v_call: TRBV6-1
cdr3_aa: CASSEEGTGHNEQFF
cdr3_nt: TGTGCCAGCAGTGAAGAGGGGACAGGTCACAATGAGCAGTTCTTC

d_call: .
clone_size: .
j_call: TRBJ2-7
v_call: TRBV10-3
cdr3_aa: CAITEEAPRGYEQYF
cdr3_nt: TGTGCCATCACTGAGGAAGCCCCCCGGGGATACGAGCAGTACTTC

d_call: .
clone_size: many
j_call: TRBJ2-7
v_call: TRBV6-5
cdr3_aa: CASSYSMQGRIDEQYF
cdr3_nt: TGTGCCAGCAGTTACTCGATGCAGGGTCGTATCGACGAGCAGTACTTC

d_call: .
clone_size: many
j_call: TRBJ2-1
v_call: TRBV3-1
cdr3_aa: CASSQDWGYSYNEQFF
cdr3_nt: TGTGCCAGCAGCCAAGATTGGGGTTACTCCTACAATGAGCAGTTCTTC

d_call: .
clone_size: few
j_call: TRBJ2-7
v_call: TRBV6-5
cdr3_aa: CASSRRRHEQYF
cdr3_nt: TGTGCCAGCAGCCGAAGAAGACACGAGCAGTACTTC

d_call: .
clone_size: .
j_call: TRBJ2-3
v_call: TRBV20-1
cdr3_aa: CSALNRGTQYF
cdr3_nt: TGCAGTGCATTAAATCGGGGGACGCAGTATTTT

d_call: .
clone_size: few
j_call: TRBJ2-1
v_call: TRBV7-9
cdr3_aa: CASSWSRGTDNEQFF
cdr3_nt: TGTGCCAGCAGCTGGAGCCGCGGGACTGACAATGAGCAGTTCTTC

d_call: .
clone_size: few
j_call: TRBJ1-3
v_call: TRBV2
cdr3_aa: CASSLEGEAIYF
cdr3_nt: TGTGCCAGCAGTCTTGAAGGGGAAGCCATATATTTT

d_call: .
clone_size: .
j_call: TRBJ2-3
v_call: TRBV29-1
cdr3_aa: CSVGGRVTDTQYF
cdr3_nt: TGCAGCGTTGGGGGTCGGGTCACAGATACGCAGTATTTT

d_call: .
clone_size: few
j_call: TRBJ2-2
v_call: TRBV30
cdr3_aa: CAWSPTNTGELFF
cdr3_nt: TGTGCCTGGAGTCCGACGAACACCGGGGAGCTGTTTTTT

d_call: .
clone_size: .
j_call: TRBJ1-1
v_call: TRBV5-6
cdr3_aa: CASSLDVKGLNTEAFF
cdr3_nt: TGTGCCAGCAGCTTGGATGTGAAGGGCTTGAACACTGAAGCTTTCTTT

d_call: TRBD2
clone_size: few
j_call: TRBJ2-7
v_call: TRBV20-1
cdr3_aa: CSAGGTSSLGEQYF
cdr3_nt: TGCAGTGCCGGCGGGACTAGCTCTTTGGGCGAGCAGTACTTC

d_call: .
clone_size: many
j_call: TRBJ2-4
v_call: TRBV6-4
cdr3_aa: CASSPSTDAAKNIQYF
cdr3_nt: TGTGCCAGCAGTCCCTCGACAGACGCGGCCAAAAACATTCAGTACTTC

d_call: TRBD2
clone_size: .
j_call: TRBJ2-2
v_call: TRBV3-1
cdr3_aa: CASSQDPGTTGTGELFF
cdr3_nt: TGTGCCAGCAGCCAAGACCCCGGGACTACTGGCACCGGGGAGCTGTTTTTT

d_call: TRBD2
clone_size: few
j_call: TRBJ2-5
v_call: TRBV12-3/TRBV12-4
cdr3_aa: CASSLARSAGGVETQYF
cdr3_nt: TGTGCCAGCAGTTTAGCGCGCTCTGCGGGGGGGGTGGAGACCCAGTACTTC

d_call: .
clone_size: .
j_call: TRBJ1-1
v_call: TRBV11-1
cdr3_aa: CASSRGAVRPLNLGTEAFF
cdr3_nt: TGTGCCAGCAGCCGAGGGGCCGTCAGGCCCCTGAATCTGGGGACTGAAGCTTTCTTT

d_call: .
clone_size: .
j_call: TRBJ2-2
v_call: TRBV27
cdr3_aa: CASCAGNTGELFF
cdr3_nt: TGTGCCAGCTGCGCGGGCAACACCGGGGAGCTGTTTTTT

d_call: .
clone_size: few
j_call: TRBJ1-2
v_call: TRBV20-1
cdr3_aa: CSAIDRPDNYGYTF
cdr3_nt: TGCAGTGCTATAGACAGGCCTGATAACTATGGCTACACCTTC

d_call: .
clone_size: .
j_call: TRBJ1-1
v_call: TRBV28
cdr3_aa: CASSVGRPNTEAFF
cdr3_nt: TGTGCCAGCAGCGTCGGCAGACCGAACACTGAAGCTTTCTTT

d_call: TRBD2
clone_size: .
j_call: TRBJ2-1
v_call: TRBV12-3/TRBV12-4
cdr3_aa: CASSYSGGPYNEQFF
cdr3_nt: TGTGCCAGCAGCTATAGCGGGGGACCCTACAATGAGCAGTTCTTC

d_call: .
clone_size: few
j_call: TRBJ1-5
v_call: TRBV4-1
cdr3_aa: CASSQAQSGANQPQHF
cdr3_nt: TGCGCCAGCAGCCAAGCACAATCAGGAGCCAATCAGCCCCAGCATTTT

d_call: .
clone_size: .
j_call: TRBJ2-1
v_call: TRBV20-1
cdr3_aa: CSARLRHNEQFF
cdr3_nt: TGCAGTGCTCGACTCCGGCACAATGAGCAGTTCTTC

d_call: TRBD2
clone_size: .
j_call: TRBJ2-1
v_call: TRBV4-1
cdr3_aa: CASSQGRLAGGLTGQFF
cdr3_nt: TGCGCCAGCAGCCAAGGGCGACTAGCGGGGGGGCTAACCGGGCAGTTCTTC

d_call: .
clone_size: few
j_call: TRBJ1-2
v_call: TRBV21-1
cdr3_aa: CASSPGRGLTRGYTF
cdr3_nt: TGTGCCAGCAGCCCCGGGAGGGGTCTTACCCGGGGCTACACCTTC

d_call: .
clone_size: few
j_call: TRBJ2-4
v_call: TRBV29-1
cdr3_aa: CSVLRAKNIQYF
cdr3_nt: TGCAGCGTTTTAAGGGCCAAAAACATTCAGTACTTC

d_call: .
clone_size: few
j_call: TRBJ2-6
v_call: TRBV5-1
cdr3_aa: CASSLGPDSGANVLTF
cdr3_nt: TGCGCCAGCAGCTTGGGGCCGGACTCTGGGGCCAACGTCCTGACTTTC

d_call: TRBD1
clone_size: .
j_call: TRBJ2-6
v_call: TRBV29-1
cdr3_aa: CSVARDRGRTGANVLTF
cdr3_nt: TGCAGCGTTGCCCGGGACAGGGGGCGGACTGGGGCCAACGTCCTGACTTTC

d_call: .
clone_size: few
j_call: TRBJ1-1
v_call: TRBV6-6
cdr3_aa: CASSYSSVEAFF
cdr3_nt: TGTGCCAGCAGTTACTCGTCCGTTGAAGCTTTCTTT

d_call: .
clone_size: few
j_call: TRBJ1-2
v_call: TRBV6-2/TRBV6-3
cdr3_aa: CASTNGGRGGYTF
cdr3_nt: TGTGCCAGCACCAATGGGGGCCGAGGAGGCTACACCTTC

d_call: .
clone_size: few
j_call: TRBJ2-1
v_call: TRBV2
cdr3_aa: CASSPDSRYNEQFF
cdr3_nt: TGTGCCAGCAGTCCGGACAGCCGCTACAATGAGCAGTTCTTC